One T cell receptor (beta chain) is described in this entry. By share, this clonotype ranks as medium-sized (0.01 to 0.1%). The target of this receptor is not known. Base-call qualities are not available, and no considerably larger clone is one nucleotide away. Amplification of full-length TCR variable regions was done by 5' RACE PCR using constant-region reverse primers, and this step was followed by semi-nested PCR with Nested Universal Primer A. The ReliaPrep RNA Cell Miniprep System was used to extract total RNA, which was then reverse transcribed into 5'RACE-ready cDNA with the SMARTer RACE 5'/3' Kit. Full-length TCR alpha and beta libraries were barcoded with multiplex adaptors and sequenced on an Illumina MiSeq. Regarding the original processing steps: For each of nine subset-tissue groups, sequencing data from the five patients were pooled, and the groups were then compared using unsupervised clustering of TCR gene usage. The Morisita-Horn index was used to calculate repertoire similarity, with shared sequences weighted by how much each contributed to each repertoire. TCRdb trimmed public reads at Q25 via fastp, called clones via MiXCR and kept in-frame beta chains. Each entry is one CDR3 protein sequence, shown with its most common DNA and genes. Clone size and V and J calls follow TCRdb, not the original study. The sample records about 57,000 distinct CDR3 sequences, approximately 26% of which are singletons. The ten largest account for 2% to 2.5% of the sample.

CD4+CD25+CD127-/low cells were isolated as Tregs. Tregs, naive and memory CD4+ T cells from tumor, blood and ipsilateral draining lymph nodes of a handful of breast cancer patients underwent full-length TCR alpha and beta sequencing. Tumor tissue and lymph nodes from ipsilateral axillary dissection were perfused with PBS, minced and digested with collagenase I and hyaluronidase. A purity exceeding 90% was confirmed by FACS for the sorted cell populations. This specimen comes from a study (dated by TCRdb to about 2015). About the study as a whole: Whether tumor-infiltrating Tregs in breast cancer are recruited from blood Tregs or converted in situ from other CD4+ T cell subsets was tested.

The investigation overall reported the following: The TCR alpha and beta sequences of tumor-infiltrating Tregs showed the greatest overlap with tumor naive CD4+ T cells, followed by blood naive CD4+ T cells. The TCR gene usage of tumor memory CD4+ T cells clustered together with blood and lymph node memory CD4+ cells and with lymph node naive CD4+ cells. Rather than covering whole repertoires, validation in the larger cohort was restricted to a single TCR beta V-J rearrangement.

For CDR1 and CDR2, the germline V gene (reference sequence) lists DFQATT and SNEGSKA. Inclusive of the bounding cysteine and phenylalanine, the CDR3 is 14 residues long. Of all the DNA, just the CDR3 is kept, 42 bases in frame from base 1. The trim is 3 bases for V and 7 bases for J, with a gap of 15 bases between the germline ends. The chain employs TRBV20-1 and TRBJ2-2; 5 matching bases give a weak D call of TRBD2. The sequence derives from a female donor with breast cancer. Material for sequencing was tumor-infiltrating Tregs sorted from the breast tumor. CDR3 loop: CSARDPRGGGELFF. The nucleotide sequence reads TGCAGTGCTAGGGATCCTCGGGGTGGCGGGGAGCTGTTTTTT.